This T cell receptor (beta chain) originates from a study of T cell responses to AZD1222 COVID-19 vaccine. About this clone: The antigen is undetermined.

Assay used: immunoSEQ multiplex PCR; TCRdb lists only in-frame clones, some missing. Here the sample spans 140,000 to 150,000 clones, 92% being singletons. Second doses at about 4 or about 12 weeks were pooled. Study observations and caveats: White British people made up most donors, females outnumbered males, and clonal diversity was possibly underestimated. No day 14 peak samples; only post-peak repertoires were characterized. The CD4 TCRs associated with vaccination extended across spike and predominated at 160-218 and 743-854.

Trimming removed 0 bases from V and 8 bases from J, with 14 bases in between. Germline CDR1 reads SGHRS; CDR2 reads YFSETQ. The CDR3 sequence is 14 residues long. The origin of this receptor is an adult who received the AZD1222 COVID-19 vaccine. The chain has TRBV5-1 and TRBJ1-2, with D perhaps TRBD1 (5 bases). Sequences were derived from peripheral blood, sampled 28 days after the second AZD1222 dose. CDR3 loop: CASSLAGGEKGYTF. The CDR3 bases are TGCGCCAGCAGCTTGGCCGGGGGAGAGAAGGGCTACACCTTC.